This T cell receptor beta chain came from a study of cytomegalovirus exposure and HLA in healthy donors. The wider study: Most genotyped donors, 75% to 85% of about 360, had Caucasian-associated genetic ancestry.

Findings of the study overall: Donors were assumed by presence/absence analyses to have roughly uniform sequencing depth. Analysis was performed later, and it showed HLA-associated TCR beta chains to be more clonally expanded than equally common others.

With respect to this clone: The antigen remains undetermined.

This CDR3 is built from 15 residues. Germline CDR1 SEHNR, CDR2 FQNEAQ (reference sequence). V was cut by 5 bases and J by 6 bases, with 17 bases left in between. It was with 60 Vbeta and 13 Jbeta primers that the PCR ran. Generated by immunoSEQ multiplex PCR, the TCRdb table keeps only in-frame clones and is missing some. There are roughly 90,000 clones in the sample, with 15% to 19% held by the top ten. The source of this sequence is a man aged 45-60 years in good health and CMV-seropositive. The sequenced sample was PBMCs. The J gene is TRBJ1-5, the V gene TRBV7-9, with a weak D call TRBD1 (6 bases). CDR3 DNA: TGTGCCAGCAGCACAGGGAATGGTTTTGCTCAGCCCCAGCATTTT. Its protein product is CASSTGNGFAQPQHF.